This T cell receptor (beta chain) is drawn from a study of blood T cell repertoires in COVID-19. Sequencing used immunoSEQ multiplex PCR; TCRdb keeps in-frame clones, though not all of them. This table holds 190,000 or so clones, 80% to 90% found once. V lost 1 base, J lost 4 bases, and 3 bases stayed unmatched. This CDR3 contains 16 residues. Germline CDR1 SEHNR, CDR2 FQNEAQ (reference sequence). This TCR derives from a man aged 40-50 years who had recovered from COVID-19. Sequenced: PBMCs or T cells enriched from blood (not recorded which). The V and J genes are TRBV7-9 and TRBJ2-2, with 10 bases lining up with TRBD1. The CDR3 nucleotides are TGTGCCAGCAGCTTAGTAGGGACAGGGGTCACCGGGGAGCTGTTTTTT. Protein product: CASSLVGTGVTGELFF.